This T cell receptor (beta chain) was observed in a study of cytomegalovirus exposure and HLA in healthy donors. The germline V gene encodes CDR1 LGHNA and CDR2 YSLEER. CDR3 length equals 14 residues. The V and J ends lost 4 bases and 7 bases, in that order; junction bases with no gene match: 5. Concerning this clone itself: Antigen specificity is unknown.

Study-level points and caveats: Several of the most significant clusters appeared, in a later analysis, to be linked to common viral pathogens. Per a later analysis, HLA-associated TCR beta chains showed more clonal expansion than other, equally common TCR beta chains. The study recorded about 150 TCR beta chains that were cytomegalovirus-associated.

This PCR relied on a set of 60 Vbeta primers and 13 Jbeta primers. Authors' data handling: Later, 80 million or so unique TCR beta chains were counted in an analysis, and approximately 10 million of them were shared. TCRdb's table, derived via immunoSEQ multiplex PCR, lists solely in-frame clones and lacks some. V, J and clone size are taken as reported in that table, and D and trimming were inferred from the DNA itself. The table lists about 96,000 clones, approximately 72% of them singletons, with approximately 14% in the top ten. Source material: PBMCs. The chain couples TRBV4-3 to TRBJ1-1; 11 bases are shared with TRBD1. The clonotype comes from a woman in her 70s in good health and CMV-seropositive. The CDR3 reads CASSPDRGRGEAFF. For the CDR3, the DNA is TGCGCCAGCAGCCCGGACAGGGGGCGGGGTGAAGCTTTCTTT.